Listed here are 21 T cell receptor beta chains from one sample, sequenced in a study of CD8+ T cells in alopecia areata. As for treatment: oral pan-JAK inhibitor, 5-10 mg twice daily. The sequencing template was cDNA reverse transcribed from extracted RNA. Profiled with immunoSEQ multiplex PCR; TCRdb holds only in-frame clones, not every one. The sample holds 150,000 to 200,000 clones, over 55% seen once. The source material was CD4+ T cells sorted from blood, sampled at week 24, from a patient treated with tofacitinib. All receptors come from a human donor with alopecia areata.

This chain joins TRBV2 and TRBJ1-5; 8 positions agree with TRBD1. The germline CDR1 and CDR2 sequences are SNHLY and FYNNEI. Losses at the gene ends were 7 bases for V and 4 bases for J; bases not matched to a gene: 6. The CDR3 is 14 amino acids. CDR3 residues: CASTGQGLNQPQHF. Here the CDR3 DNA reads TGTGCCAGCACCGGACAGGGACTTAATCAGCCCCAGCATTTT. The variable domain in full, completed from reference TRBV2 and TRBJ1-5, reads EPEVTQTPSHQVTQMGQEVILRCVPISNHLYFYWYRQILGQKVEFLVSFYNNEISEKSEIFDDQFSVERPDGSNFTLKIRSTKLEDSAMYFCASTGQGLNQPQHFGDGTRLSIL.

The CDR3 reads CAWTKQGDGELFF. The CDR3 nucleotides read TGTGCCTGGACCAAACAGGGTGACGGGGAGCTGTTTTTT. J is TRBJ2-2 and V is TRBV30; possible D gene TRBD1, 6 bases. V lost 4 bases and J lost 7, with 13 bases in between. From germline, CDR1 is GTSNPN and CDR2 SVGIG (reference sequence). The CDR3 sequence is 13 residues long.

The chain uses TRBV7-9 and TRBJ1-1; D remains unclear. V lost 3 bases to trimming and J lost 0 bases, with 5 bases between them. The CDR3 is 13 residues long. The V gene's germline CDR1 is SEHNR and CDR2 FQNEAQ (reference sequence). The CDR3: CASSLELNTEAFF. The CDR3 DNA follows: TGTGCCAGCAGCTTGGAATTGAACACTGAAGCTTTCTTT. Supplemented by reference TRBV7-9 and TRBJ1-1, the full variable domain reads DTGVSQNPRHKITKRGQNVTFRCDPISEHNRLYWYRQTLGQGPEFLTYFQNEAQLEKSRLLSDRFSAERPKGSFSTLEIQRTEQGDSAMYLCASSLELNTEAFFGQGTRLTVV.

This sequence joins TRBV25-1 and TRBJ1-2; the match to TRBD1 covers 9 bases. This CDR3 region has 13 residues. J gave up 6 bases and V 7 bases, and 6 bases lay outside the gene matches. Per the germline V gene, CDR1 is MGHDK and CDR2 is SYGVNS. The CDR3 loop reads CASTQDRGNGYTF. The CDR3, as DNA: TGTGCCAGCACCCAGGACAGGGGAAATGGCTACACCTTC.

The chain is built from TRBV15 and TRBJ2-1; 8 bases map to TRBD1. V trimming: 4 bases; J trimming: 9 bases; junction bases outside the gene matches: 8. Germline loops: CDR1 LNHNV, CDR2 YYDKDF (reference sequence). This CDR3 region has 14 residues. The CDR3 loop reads CATSIRTGSSEQFF. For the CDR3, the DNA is TGTGCCACCAGCATTCGGACAGGGTCCTCTGAGCAGTTCTTC.

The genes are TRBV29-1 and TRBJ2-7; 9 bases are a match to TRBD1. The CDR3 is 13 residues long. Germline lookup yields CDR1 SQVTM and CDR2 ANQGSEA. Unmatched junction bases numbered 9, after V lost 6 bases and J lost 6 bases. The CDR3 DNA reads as TGCAGCGTAGCCGGGACAGGGATAGGCGAGCAGTACTTC. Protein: CSVAGTGIGEQYF.

This CDR3 reads CASSQVVTSTDTQYF. In DNA, the CDR3 is TGCGCCAGCAGCCAAGTGGTCACGAGCACAGATACGCAGTATTTT. The genes are TRBV4-1 and TRBJ2-3, with D uncertain. CDR3 size: 15 residues. Trimming removed 1 base from V and 0 bases from J, with 8 bases in between. Germline CDR1 reads MGHRA; CDR2 reads YSYEKL.

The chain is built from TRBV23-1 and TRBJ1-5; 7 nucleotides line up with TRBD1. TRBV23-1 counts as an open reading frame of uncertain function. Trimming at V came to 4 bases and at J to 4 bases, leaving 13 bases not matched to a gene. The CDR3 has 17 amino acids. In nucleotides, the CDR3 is TGCGCCAGCAGTCGAAGAAGGGGGACAGCAACTAATCAGCCCCAGCATTTT. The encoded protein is CASSRRRGTATNQPQHF.

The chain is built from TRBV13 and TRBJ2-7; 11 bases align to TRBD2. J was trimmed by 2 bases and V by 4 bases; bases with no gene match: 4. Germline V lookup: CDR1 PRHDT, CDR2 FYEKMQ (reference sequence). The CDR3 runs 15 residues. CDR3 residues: CASSSTSGATYEQYF. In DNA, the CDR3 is TGTGCCAGCAGCTCGACTAGCGGGGCTACCTACGAGCAGTACTTC.

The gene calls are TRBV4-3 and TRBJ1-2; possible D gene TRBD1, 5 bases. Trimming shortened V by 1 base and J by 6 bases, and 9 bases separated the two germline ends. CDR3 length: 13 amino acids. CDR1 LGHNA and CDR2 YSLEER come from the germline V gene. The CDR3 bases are TGCGCCAGCAGCCAAGGGGACGGAGATGGCTACACCTTC. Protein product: CASSQGDGDGYTF.

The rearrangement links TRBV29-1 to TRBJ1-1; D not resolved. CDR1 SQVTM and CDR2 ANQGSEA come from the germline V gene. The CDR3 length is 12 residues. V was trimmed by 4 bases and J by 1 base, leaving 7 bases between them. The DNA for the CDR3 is TGCAGCGTTGTGCTTAAGAACACTGAAGCTTTCTTT. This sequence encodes CSVVLKNTEAFF.

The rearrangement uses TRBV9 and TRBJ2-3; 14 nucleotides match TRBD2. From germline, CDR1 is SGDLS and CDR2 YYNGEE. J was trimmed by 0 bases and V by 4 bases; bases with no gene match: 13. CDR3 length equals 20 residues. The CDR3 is CASSPSQGLAGGPSTDTQYF. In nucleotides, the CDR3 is TGTGCCAGCAGCCCGAGTCAAGGACTAGCGGGGGGTCCTAGCACAGATACGCAGTATTTT.

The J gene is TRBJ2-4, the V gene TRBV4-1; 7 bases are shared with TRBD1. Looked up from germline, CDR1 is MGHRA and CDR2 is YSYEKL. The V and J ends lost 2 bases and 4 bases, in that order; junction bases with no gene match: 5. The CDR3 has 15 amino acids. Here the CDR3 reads CASSQWTGQKNIQYF. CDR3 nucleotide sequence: TGCGCCAGCAGCCAATGGACAGGCCAGAAAAACATTCAGTACTTC.

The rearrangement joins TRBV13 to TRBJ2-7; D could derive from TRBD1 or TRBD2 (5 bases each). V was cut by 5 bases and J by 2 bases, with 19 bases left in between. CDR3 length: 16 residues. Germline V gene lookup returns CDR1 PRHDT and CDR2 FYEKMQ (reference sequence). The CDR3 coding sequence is TGTGCCAGCAGCCACAAGAGGGGTGGGGGAACCTACGAGCAGTACTTC. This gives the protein CASSHKRGGGTYEQYF.

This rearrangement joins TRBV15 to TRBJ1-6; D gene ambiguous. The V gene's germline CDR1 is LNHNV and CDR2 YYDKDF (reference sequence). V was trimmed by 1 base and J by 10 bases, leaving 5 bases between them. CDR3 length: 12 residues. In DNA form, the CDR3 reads TGTGCCACCAGCAGAGGAGAATCACCCCTCCACTTT. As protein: CATSRGESPLHF.

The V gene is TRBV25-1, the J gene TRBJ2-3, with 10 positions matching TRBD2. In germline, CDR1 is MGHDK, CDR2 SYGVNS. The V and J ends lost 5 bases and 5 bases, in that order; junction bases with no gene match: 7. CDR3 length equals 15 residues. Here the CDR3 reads CASSFVAGGEDTQYF. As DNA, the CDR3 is TGTGCCAGCAGTTTTGTAGCGGGGGGAGAAGATACGCAGTATTTT.

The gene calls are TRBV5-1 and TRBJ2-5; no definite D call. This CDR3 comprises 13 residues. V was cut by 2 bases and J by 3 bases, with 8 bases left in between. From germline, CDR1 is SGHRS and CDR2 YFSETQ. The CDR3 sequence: CASSLLSEETQYF. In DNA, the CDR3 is TGCGCCAGCAGCTTACTTTCGGAAGAGACCCAGTACTTC.

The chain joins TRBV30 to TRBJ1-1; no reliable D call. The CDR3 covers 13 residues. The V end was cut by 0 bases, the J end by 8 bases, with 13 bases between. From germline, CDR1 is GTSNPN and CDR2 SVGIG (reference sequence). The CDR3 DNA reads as TGTGCCTGGAGTGTCTTCCCCGCAGGAGAAGCTTTCTTT. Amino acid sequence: CAWSVFPAGEAFF.

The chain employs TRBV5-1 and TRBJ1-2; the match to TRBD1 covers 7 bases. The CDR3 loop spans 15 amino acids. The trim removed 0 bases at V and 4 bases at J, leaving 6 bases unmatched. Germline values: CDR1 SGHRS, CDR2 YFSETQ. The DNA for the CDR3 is TGCGCCAGCAGCTTGGCTGGACAGGCCAGCTATGGCTACACCTTC. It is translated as CASSLAGQASYGYTF.

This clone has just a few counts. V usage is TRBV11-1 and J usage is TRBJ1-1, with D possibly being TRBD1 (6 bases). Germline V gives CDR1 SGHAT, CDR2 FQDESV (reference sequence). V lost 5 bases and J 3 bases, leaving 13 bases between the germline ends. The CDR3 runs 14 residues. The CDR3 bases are TGTGCCAGCAGCCGACAGGTCCAGGACACTGAAGCTTTCTTT. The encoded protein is CASSRQVQDTEAFF.

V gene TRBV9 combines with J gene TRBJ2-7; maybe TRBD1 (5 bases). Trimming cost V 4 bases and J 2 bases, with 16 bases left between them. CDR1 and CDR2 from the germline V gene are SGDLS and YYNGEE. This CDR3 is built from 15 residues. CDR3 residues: CASSFSPAGTYEQYF. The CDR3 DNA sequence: TGTGCCAGCAGCTTCTCGCCGGCAGGGACCTACGAGCAGTACTTC.